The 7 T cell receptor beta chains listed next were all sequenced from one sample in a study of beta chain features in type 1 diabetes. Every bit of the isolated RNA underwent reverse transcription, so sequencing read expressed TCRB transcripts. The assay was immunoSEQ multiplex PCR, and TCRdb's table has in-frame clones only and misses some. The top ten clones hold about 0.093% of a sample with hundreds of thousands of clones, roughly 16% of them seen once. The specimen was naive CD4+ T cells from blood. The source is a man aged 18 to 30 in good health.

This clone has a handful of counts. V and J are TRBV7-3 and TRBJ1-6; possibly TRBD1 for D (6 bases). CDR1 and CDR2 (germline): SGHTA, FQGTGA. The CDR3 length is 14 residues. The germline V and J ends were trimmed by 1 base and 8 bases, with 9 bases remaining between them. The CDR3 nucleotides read TGTGCCAGCAGCTTAAGGTCAGGGGATTCACCCCTCCACTTT. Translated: CASSLRSGDSPLHF. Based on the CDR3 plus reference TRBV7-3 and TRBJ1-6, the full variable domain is GAGVSQTPSNKVTEKGKYVELRCDPISGHTALYWYRQSLGQGPEFLIYFQGTGAADDSGLPNDRFFAVRPEGSVSTLKIQRTERGDSAVYLCASSLRSGDSPLHFGNGTRLTVT.

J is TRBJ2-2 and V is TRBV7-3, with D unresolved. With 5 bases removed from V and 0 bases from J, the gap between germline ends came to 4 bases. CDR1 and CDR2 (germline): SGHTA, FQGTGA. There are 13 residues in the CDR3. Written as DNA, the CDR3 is TGTGCCAGCAGCGTTACGAACACCGGGGAGCTGTTTTTT. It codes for CASSVTNTGELFF. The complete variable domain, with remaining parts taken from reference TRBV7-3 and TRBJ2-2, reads GAGVSQTPSNKVTEKGKYVELRCDPISGHTALYWYRQSLGQGPEFLIYFQGTGAADDSGLPNDRFFAVRPEGSVSTLKIQRTERGDSAVYLCASSVTNTGELFFGEGSRLTVL.

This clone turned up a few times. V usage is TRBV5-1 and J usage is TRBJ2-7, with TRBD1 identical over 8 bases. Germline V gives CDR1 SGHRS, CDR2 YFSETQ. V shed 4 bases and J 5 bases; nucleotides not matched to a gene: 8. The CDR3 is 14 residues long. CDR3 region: CASSLRTGIDEQYF. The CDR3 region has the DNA TGCGCCAGCAGCCTCAGGACAGGGATAGACGAGCAGTACTTC.

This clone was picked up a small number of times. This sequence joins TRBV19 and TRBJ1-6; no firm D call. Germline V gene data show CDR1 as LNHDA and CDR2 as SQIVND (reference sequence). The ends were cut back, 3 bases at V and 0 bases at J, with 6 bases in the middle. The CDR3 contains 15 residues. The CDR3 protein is CASSIVSSYNSPLHF. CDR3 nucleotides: TGTGCCAGTAGTATCGTGAGCTCCTATAATTCACCCCTCCACTTT.

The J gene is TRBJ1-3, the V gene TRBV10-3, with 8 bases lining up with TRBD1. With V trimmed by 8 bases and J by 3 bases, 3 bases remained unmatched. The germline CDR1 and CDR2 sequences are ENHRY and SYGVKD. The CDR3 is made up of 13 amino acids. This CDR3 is CAIGTGLGNTIYF. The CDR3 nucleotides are TGTGCCATCGGGACAGGCCTTGGAAACACCATATATTTT.

CDR3 DNA: TGTGCCAGCTCAACGGGACTAGCGGGAGTAGAGACCCAGTACTTC. Encoded protein: CASSTGLAGVETQYF. The gene calls are TRBV18 and TRBJ2-5, with 14 bases fitting TRBD2. The CDR3 consists of 15 residues. CDR1 is KGHSH, CDR2 LQKENI, per germline. V lost 5 bases, J lost 4 bases, and 3 bases stayed unmatched.

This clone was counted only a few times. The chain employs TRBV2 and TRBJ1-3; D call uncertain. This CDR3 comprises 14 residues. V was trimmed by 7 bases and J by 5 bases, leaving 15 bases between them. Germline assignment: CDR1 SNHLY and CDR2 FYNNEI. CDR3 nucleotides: TGTGCCAGCATGGGAGGGTGGTATAGAAACACCATATATTTT. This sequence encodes CASMGGWYRNTIYF.